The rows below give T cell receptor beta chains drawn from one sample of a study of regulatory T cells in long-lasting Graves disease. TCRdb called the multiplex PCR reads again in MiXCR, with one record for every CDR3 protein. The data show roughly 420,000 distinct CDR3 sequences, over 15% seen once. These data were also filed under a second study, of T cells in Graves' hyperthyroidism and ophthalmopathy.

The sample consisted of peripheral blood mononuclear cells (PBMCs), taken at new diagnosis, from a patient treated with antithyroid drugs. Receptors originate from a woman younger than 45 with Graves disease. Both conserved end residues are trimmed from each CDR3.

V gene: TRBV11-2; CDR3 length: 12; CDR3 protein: ASSKQTGTYEQY
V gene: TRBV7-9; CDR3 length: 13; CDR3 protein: ASSGKDYPHGEQY
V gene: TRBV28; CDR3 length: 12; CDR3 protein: ASSLTGWFSPLH
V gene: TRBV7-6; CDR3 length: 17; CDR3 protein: ASSGETSERVSGANVLT
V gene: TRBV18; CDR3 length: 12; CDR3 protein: ASSFGGRTGELF
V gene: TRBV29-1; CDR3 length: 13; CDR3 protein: SVGGRPLSPYEQY
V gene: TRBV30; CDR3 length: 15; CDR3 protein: AWSVLWGAWAKNIQY
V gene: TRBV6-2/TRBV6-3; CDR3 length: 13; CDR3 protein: ASSWTSGRVYEQY
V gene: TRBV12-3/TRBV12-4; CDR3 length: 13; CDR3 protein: ASSFGTGGSKEQY
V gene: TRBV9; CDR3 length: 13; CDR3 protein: ASSEARLSYNEQF
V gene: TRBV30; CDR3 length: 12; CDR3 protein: AWSVFGESGELF
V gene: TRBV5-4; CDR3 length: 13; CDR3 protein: ASSSTGTSGRVEY
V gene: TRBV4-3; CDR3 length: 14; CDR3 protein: ASSQGRGGLADTQY
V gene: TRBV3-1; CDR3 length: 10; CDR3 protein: ASSHLNYEQY
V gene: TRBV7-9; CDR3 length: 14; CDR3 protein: ASRVGGVYSYNEQF
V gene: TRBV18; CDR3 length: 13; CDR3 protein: ASSPARGITDTQY
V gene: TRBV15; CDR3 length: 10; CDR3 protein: ATSRSRTEAF
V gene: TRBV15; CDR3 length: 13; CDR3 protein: ATSRARQGNTEAF
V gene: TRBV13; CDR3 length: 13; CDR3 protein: ANSLIWPAMNEQF
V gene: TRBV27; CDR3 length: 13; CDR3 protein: ASINVAAGTYEQY
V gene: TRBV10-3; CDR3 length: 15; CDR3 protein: AISGPWAGGEQETQY
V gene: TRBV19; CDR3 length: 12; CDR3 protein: ASSTRAYNYGYT
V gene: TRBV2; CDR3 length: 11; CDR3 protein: ASTPGDNQPQH
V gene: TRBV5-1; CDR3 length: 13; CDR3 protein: ASSPGDRGAGGFT
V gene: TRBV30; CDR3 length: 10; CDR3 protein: AWSSGPQTQY
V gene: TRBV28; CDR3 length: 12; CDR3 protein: ASSWAEPTKRQY
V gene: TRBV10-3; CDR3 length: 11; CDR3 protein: AIRGDSYNEQF
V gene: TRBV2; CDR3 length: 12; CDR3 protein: ASLRGNSYNEQF
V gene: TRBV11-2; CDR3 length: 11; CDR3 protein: ASSMTNTYEQY